The rows below give T cell receptor beta chains drawn from one sample of a study of CD8 T cells in Susac syndrome. TCRdb re-called the immunoSEQ multiplex PCR reads with MiXCR, one entry per CDR3 protein. The data contain a few hundred thousand distinct CDR3 sequences, 95% of them singletons. The sequencing sample was made of CD4+ T cells from PBMCs. Every receptor here comes from a human donor with multiple sclerosis. The CDR3 runs from the conserved cysteine through the conserved F or W. The D gene is left open where the match is weak. Size values are once, few and many counts, or a class for expanded clones, and some rows have none.

D	V	J	size	DNA	CDR3
TRBD2	TRBV3-1	TRBJ2-2	few	TGTGCCAGCAGCCAGAGGACTAGCGGGAGGAACACCGGGGAGCTGTTTTTT	CASSQRTSGRNTGELFF
NA	TRBV30	TRBJ1-5	NA	TGTGCCTGGAGTGTACGGACCCCTCCCAATCAGCCCCAGCATTTT	CAWSVRTPPNQPQHF
NA	TRBV5-1	TRBJ1-1	NA	TGCGCCAGCAGCGCCAGATCTATAAGGTTTGAAGCTTTCTTT	CASSARSIRFEAFF
NA	TRBV6-5	TRBJ1-1	NA	TGTGCCAGCAGTCTGGCAGGGGAAGCTTTCTTT	CASSLAGEAFF
TRBD1	TRBV9	TRBJ1-2	NA	TGTGCCAGCAGCGTACCACATATCGGGACAGGGAATAATGGCTACACCTTC	CASSVPHIGTGNNGYTF
TRBD2	TRBV20-1	TRBJ2-7	NA	TGCAGTGCTATAAGCGGGGGCCCCTACGAGCAGTACTTC	CSAISGGPYEQYF
NA	TRBV30	TRBJ1-1	NA	TGTGCCTGGAGCATTAAAAACACTGAAGCTTTCTTT	CAWSIKNTEAFF
NA	TRBV2	TRBJ2-3	once	TGTGCCAGCAGTGAAGAGTTACTACTCACAGATACGCAGTATTTT	CASSEELLLTDTQYF
NA	TRBV14	TRBJ1-1	NA	TGTGCCAGCAGCCAAGATACCGTTGAAGCTTTCTTT	CASSQDTVEAFF
NA	TRBV30	TRBJ2-3	NA	TGTGCCTGGAGCTGGGACCCCGCGGGAAGCACAGATACGCAGTATTTT	CAWSWDPAGSTDTQYF
TRBD2	TRBV6-5	TRBJ2-7	NA	TGTGCCAGCAGGACCAGCGGGAGGGTCTACGAGCAGTACTTC	CASRTSGRVYEQYF
TRBD1	TRBV7-9	TRBJ2-1	NA	TGTGCCAGCAGCTTAGGAGGGACAGATACTGCCGAGCAGTTCTTC	CASSLGGTDTAEQFF
NA	TRBV20-1	TRBJ2-3	NA	TGCAGTGGGAACTCCCCCACAGATACGCAGTATTTT	CSGNSPTDTQYF